One TCR beta chain is described in this entry. Its specificity is not known. The data were taken from a study of metastatic and nonmetastatic thyroid tumors. For the study at large: It was across blood and tumor or nodule tissue from malignant and benign thyroid patients that repertoires were compared.

Thyroid surgery took place with no prior treatment in any patient. Germline V gene sequence: CDR1 MNHEY, CDR2 SMNVEV (reference sequence). This CDR3 is 15 amino acids long. Trimming left V 2 bases short and J 2 bases short, with 13 bases between. Findings and limits, study-wide: Malignant tumors reportedly showed significantly higher TCR beta diversity than benign nodules in both blood and tumor.

In the authors' methods: The study built a papillary thyroid cancer distant-metastasis classifier from CDR3 differences across clinicopathological groups. TCRdb re-called clones from the PCR reads using MiXCR. For this entry, the V and J calls and clone size follow TCRdb and not the study's own pipeline. The sample records about 25,000 clones, approximately 20% being singletons. This chain connects TRBV27 to TRBJ2-7; D perhaps matches TRBD2 (6 bases). This receptor was obtained from a female donor with papillary thyroid cancer or a benign thyroid nodule (not recorded which). Some clones in this sample may be carry-over from other donors' samples. What was sequenced was blood. The CDR3 sequence is CASSLRYSGTYEQYF. CDR3 DNA: TGTGCCAGCAGTTTACGCTATAGCGGTACCTACGAGCAGTACTTC.